This TCR beta chain was documented in a study of tumor and adjacent non-tumor tissue in lung cancer. Germline V lookup: CDR1 SGHVS, CDR2 FQNEAQ. The CDR3 is made up of 15 amino acids. The library came from three nested PCR rounds adapted from ARM-PCR protocols. MiXCR, run by TCRdb on the multiplex PCR reads, gives a single entry per CDR3 protein. This table has 90,000 to 100,000 distinct CDR3 sequences, 80% appearing once. Regarding this clonotype: This may be a read error: a much more frequent sequence differs by one nucleotide.

The template was RNA from unsorted bulk tissue. The normal lung tissue was taken more than 3 cm from the tumor edge. The TCR comes from a man between 60 and 75 years old with small cell lung cancer. Sequenced sample: distant non-tumor lung tissue. The genes are TRBV7-8 and TRBJ1-5; 8 nucleotides align to TRBD1. The CDR3, as DNA: TGTGTCAGCAGCCCCAGGGGGCCGGGGAATCAGCCCCAGCATTTT. Protein: CVSSPRGPGNQPQHF.